This entry describes one T cell receptor (beta chain). The sample's time point: newly diagnosed GD, antithyroid drugs for less than 3 months. From RNA extracted from PBMCs, the TCR library was made. Collection of peripheral blood (roughly 9.3 milliliters) was done using EDTA tubes. These data belong to a study of regulatory T cells in long-lasting Graves disease. Construction of the TCR beta libraries employed iRepertoire HTBI primers in conjunction with Arm-PCR of CDR3 regions. Each CDR3 protein is one row after TCRdb ran MiXCR on the multiplex PCR reads. The sample comprises over 500,000 distinct CDR3 sequences, approximately 15% of which are singletons, and 18% rests with the top ten. Per germline, CDR1 DFQATT and CDR2 SNEGSKA (reference sequence). This CDR3 spans 12 amino acids. V was trimmed by 6 bases and J by 7 bases, leaving 16 bases between them. This sample was shared with a second study, whose subject was T cells in Graves' hyperthyroidism and ophthalmopathy. This second study says: Patients were excluded because of uncontrolled infection, other autoimmune disease, pregnancy or lactation.

Sequenced here: peripheral blood mononuclear cells (PBMCs), sampled at new diagnosis, from a patient treated with antithyroid drugs. The receptor comes from a woman in her 30s with Graves disease. The V and J genes are TRBV20-1 and TRBJ2-7; D remains unclear. The CDR3 DNA reads as TGCAGTGCGTCCCAGGAACGGAAAGAGCAGTACTTC. Protein product: CSASQERKEQYF.